This is a list of T cell receptor beta chains from one sample in a study of T-cell memory formation after mild COVID-19. TCRdb analysed the 5' RACE reads with MiXCR anew, one entry per CDR3 protein. Counted here are roughly 380,000 distinct CDR3 sequences, approximately 27% occurring once; the ten biggest clones make up 13%. Material: PBMCs or a T cell subset sorted from them (not recorded which). The receptors come from an adult woman who had mild COVID-19 (a few samples of this study predate the infection). Cell type and time point are not known. Each CDR3 is given with its conserved first and last residue. A D gene is named only where the DNA matches it firmly. Size tells how often a clone was seen (once, few, many) or the class of an expanded clone, and some rows leave it out.

d_gene | j_gene | abundance | v_gene | CDR3aa | CDR3nt
TRBD2 | TRBJ2-1 | few | TRBV24-1 | CATSDLNGRASYNEQFF | TGTGCCACCAGTGATTTGAACGGGAGGGCCTCCTACAATGAGCAGTTCTTC
- | TRBJ2-5 | - | TRBV7-8 | CASSLAGSTAEWETQYF | TGTGCCAGCAGCTTGGCGGGGTCGACCGCGGAGTGGGAGACCCAGTACTTC
- | TRBJ1-2 | - | TRBV10-3 | CAISAMPGEHGYTF | TGTGCCATCAGTGCTATGCCGGGGGAACATGGCTACACCTTC
TRBD1 | TRBJ2-3 | - | TRBV2 | CASSGQGARTDTQYF | TGTGCCAGCAGTGGACAGGGGGCCCGCACAGATACGCAGTATTTT
- | TRBJ2-1 | few | TRBV27 | CASSLRLWGRFHEQFF | TGTGCCAGCAGTTTAAGGTTATGGGGGAGATTCCATGAGCAGTTCTTC
- | TRBJ2-7 | - | TRBV5-1 | CASSLEPRGSSYEQYF | TGCGCCAGCAGCTTGGAGCCCAGGGGTAGCTCCTACGAGCAGTACTTC
- | TRBJ1-1 | - | TRBV11-2 | CASSLVTGNTEAFF | TGTGCCAGCAGCTTGGTGACAGGGAACACTGAAGCTTTCTTT
- | TRBJ1-5 | - | TRBV27 | CASSLSGGSQPQHF | TGTGCCAGCAGTTTATCGGGGGGTTCTCAGCCCCAGCATTTT
- | TRBJ1-2 | few | TRBV5-6 | CASSLVGSDYGYTF | TGTGCCAGCAGCTTGGTGGGGAGTGACTATGGCTACACCTTC
TRBD1 | TRBJ2-7 | - | TRBV5-5 | CASSAGTVDEQYF | TGTGCCAGCAGCGCAGGGACAGTAGACGAGCAGTACTTC
- | TRBJ2-7 | - | TRBV6-2/TRBV6-3 | CASSSSSREQYF | TGTGCCAGCAGTTCATCCTCGCGAGAGCAGTACTTC
- | TRBJ2-7 | few | TRBV20-1 | CSARRGLEQASSYEQYF | TGCAGTGCTAGACGGGGGCTGGAACAGGCGAGCTCCTACGAGCAGTACTTC
TRBD2 | TRBJ2-7 | few | TRBV4-1 | CASSPGGSNYEQYF | TGCGCCAGCAGCCCCGGGGGGTCGAATTACGAGCAGTACTTC
- | TRBJ1-1 | few | TRBV6-6 | CASSYRGEDTEAFF | TGTGCCAGCAGTTACAGGGGTGAAGACACTGAAGCTTTCTTT
- | TRBJ2-1 | - | TRBV4-1 | CASSQGEGLNEQFF | TGCGCCAGCAGCCAAGGTGAAGGGCTCAATGAGCAGTTCTTC
- | TRBJ2-3 | few | TRBV7-2 | CASSLSNTQYF | TGTGCCAGCAGCTTGTCGAATACGCAGTATTTT
- | TRBJ1-2 | many | TRBV7-3 | CASSLNYGYTF | TGTGCCAGCAGCTTAAACTATGGCTACACCTTC
- | TRBJ2-2 | - | TRBV7-6 | CASSLYRPNTGELFF | TGTGCCAGCAGCTTATACAGGCCCAACACCGGGGAGCTGTTTTTT
- | TRBJ2-3 | few | TRBV4-2 | CASSQDEERLTDTQYF | TGTGCCAGCAGCCAAGATGAGGAGCGTCTCACAGATACGCAGTATTTT
- | TRBJ2-1 | - | TRBV7-9 | CASSHWMGLDNEQFF | TGTGCCAGCAGCCATTGGATGGGGTTAGACAATGAGCAGTTCTTC
TRBD1 | TRBJ1-5 | few | TRBV2 | CASSDRGLQPQHF | TGTGCCAGCAGTGACAGGGGGCTTCAGCCCCAGCATTTT
TRBD2 | TRBJ2-3 | few | TRBV24-1 | CATSDDSGSGADTQYF | TGTGCCACCAGTGACGATAGCGGGAGTGGCGCAGATACGCAGTATTTT
TRBD1 | TRBJ2-2 | few | TRBV7-2 | CASSRQGFGELFF | TGTGCCAGCAGCAGACAGGGGTTCGGGGAGCTGTTTTTT
TRBD2 | TRBJ2-1 | - | TRBV6-2/TRBV6-3 | CASTLAEEQFF | TGTGCCAGCACACTAGCGGAAGAGCAGTTCTTC
TRBD1 | TRBJ2-7 | - | TRBV5-1 | CASHPGTGDKQYF | TGCGCCAGCCACCCGGGGACAGGAGATAAGCAGTACTTC
- | TRBJ2-1 | - | TRBV7-8 | CASSFHRLRDYEQFF | TGTGCCAGCAGCTTCCATCGCCTTAGAGACTATGAGCAGTTCTTC
- | TRBJ2-1 | - | TRBV3-1 | CASAPRAGEQFF | TGTGCCAGTGCCCCGCGGGCGGGTGAGCAGTTCTTC
- | TRBJ2-3 | few | TRBV2 | CASSVGGRDTQYF | TGTGCCAGCAGTGTCGGCGGACGAGATACGCAGTATTTT
- | TRBJ1-5 | once | TRBV20-1 | CSAPQNLGQPQHF | TGCAGTGCGCCCCAGAACCTCGGTCAGCCCCAGCATTTT
- | TRBJ1-3 | - | TRBV5-1 | CASSLAGSDTIYF | TGCGCCAGCAGCTTGGCCGGGTCTGACACCATATATTTT
- | TRBJ2-7 | - | TRBV15 | CATSSRGNLLYEQYF | TGTGCCACCAGCTCTCGGGGGAACCTGCTGTACGAGCAGTACTTC
- | TRBJ2-3 | many | TRBV29-1 | CSGKGSRGGHNADTQYF | TGCAGCGGAAAAGGAAGCAGAGGGGGGCATAACGCAGATACGCAGTATTTT
- | TRBJ1-4 | - | TRBV2 | CASSRTEREEKLFF | TGTGCCAGCAGTCGGACAGAGCGGGAGGAAAAACTGTTTTTT
- | TRBJ1-1 | few | TRBV2 | CASSAMGNTEAFF | TGTGCCAGCAGCGCGATGGGGAACACTGAAGCTTTCTTT
TRBD1 | TRBJ1-2 | - | TRBV12-3/TRBV12-4 | CASSRQGYTSNYGYTF | TGTGCCAGCAGTCGACAGGGATATACGTCCAACTATGGCTACACCTTC
- | TRBJ1-5 | many | TRBV12-3/TRBV12-4 | CASSSGSLQPQHF | TGTGCCAGCAGTTCAGGGTCCCTCCAGCCCCAGCATTTT
TRBD1 | TRBJ2-7 | - | TRBV5-1 | CASSLEGTGAEQYF | TGCGCCAGCAGCTTGGAAGGGACAGGGGCCGAGCAGTACTTC
- | TRBJ2-7 | - | TRBV29-1 | CSVEDRFYEQYF | TGCAGCGTTGAAGACAGATTCTACGAGCAGTACTTC
TRBD2 | TRBJ2-7 | - | TRBV11-2 | CAGGTSGGSYEQYF | TGTGCCGGCGGGACTAGCGGGGGGTCCTACGAGCAGTACTTC
- | TRBJ2-7 | few | TRBV7-2 | CASSLEFEFWYF | TGTGCCAGCAGCTTAGAGTTCGAGTTTTGGTACTTC
TRBD2 | TRBJ2-5 | few | TRBV24-1 | CATSDSAGGRETQYF | TGTGCCACCAGTGATTCGGCGGGAGGGCGGGAGACCCAGTACTTC
- | TRBJ1-3 | - | TRBV7-6 | CASSVPGPGGNTIYF | TGTGCCAGCAGCGTTCCGGGGCCCGGGGGAAACACCATATATTTT
TRBD2 | TRBJ2-1 | few | TRBV7-3 | CASSLSLAGEQFF | TGTGCCAGCAGCTTAAGTCTAGCGGGTGAGCAGTTCTTC
- | TRBJ2-7 | - | TRBV14 | CASSQVKGTEQYF | TGTGCCAGCAGCCAAGTAAAGGGGACCGAGCAGTACTTC
TRBD1 | TRBJ1-1 | few | TRBV11-2 | CASSRTGTMNTEAFF | TGTGCCAGCTCCAGGACAGGGACCATGAACACTGAAGCTTTCTTT
- | TRBJ2-4 | - | TRBV5-1 | CASSSGQGGGLAKNIQYF | TGCGCCAGCAGCTCAGGACAGGGCGGGGGTCTAGCCAAAAACATTCAGTACTTC
- | TRBJ2-7 | - | TRBV9 | CASSALDWAYEQYF | TGTGCCAGCAGCGCCCTAGATTGGGCTTACGAGCAGTACTTC
- | TRBJ2-7 | few | TRBV18 | CASSTDSTYEQYF | TGTGCCAGCTCGACGGACAGCACCTACGAGCAGTACTTC
- | TRBJ2-1 | - | TRBV24-1 | CATSAQGNEQFF | TGTGCCACCAGTGCACAGGGAAACGAGCAGTTCTTC